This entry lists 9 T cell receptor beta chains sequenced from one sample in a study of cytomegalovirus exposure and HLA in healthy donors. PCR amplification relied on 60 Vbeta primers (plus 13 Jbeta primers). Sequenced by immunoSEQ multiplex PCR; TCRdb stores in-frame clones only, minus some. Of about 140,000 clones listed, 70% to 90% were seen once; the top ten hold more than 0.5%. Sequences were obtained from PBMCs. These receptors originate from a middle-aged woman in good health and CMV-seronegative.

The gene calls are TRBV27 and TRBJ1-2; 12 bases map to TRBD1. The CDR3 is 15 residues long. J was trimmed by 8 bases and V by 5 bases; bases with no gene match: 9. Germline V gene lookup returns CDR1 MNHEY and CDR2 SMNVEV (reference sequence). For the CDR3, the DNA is TGTGCCAGCAGTCCCTGGGACAGGGGGCTTAGCGGCTACACCTTC. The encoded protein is CASSPWDRGLSGYTF.

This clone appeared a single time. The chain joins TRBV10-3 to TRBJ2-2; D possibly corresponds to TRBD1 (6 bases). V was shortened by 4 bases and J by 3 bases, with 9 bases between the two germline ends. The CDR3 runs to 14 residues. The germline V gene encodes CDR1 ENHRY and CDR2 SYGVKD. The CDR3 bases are TGTGCCATCAGTGTGGACAGTTACACCGGGGAGCTGTTTTTT. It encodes CAISVDSYTGELFF.

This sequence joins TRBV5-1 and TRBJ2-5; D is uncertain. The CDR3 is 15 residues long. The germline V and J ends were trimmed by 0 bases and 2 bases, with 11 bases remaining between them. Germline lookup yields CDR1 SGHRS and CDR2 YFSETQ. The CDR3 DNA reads TGCGCCAGCAGCTTGGGAAGCGACCTTCAAGAGACCCAGTACTTC. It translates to CASSLGSDLQETQYF. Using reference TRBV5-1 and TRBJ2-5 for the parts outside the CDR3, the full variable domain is KAGVTQTPRYLIKTRGQQVTLSCSPISGHRSVSWYQQTPGQGLQFLFEYFSETQRNKGNFPGRFSGRQFSNSRSEMNVSTLELGDSALYLCASSLGSDLQETQYFGPGTRLLVL.

The CDR3 DNA follows: TGTGCCAGTAGTATAGAAACAGGGGCTCTCGGCTATGGCTACACCTTC. It encodes CASSIETGALGYGYTF. The chain uses TRBV19 and TRBJ1-2, with 7 bases lining up with TRBD1. Trimming cost V 0 bases and J 4 bases; bases outside gene matches: 8. CDR1 is LNHDA and CDR2 is SQIVND in the germline V gene (reference sequence). The CDR3 extends over 16 amino acids.

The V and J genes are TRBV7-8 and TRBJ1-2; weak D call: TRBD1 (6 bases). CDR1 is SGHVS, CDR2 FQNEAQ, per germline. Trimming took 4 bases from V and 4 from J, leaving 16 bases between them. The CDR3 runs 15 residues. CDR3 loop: CASSSGGRRTYGYTF. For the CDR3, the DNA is TGTGCCAGCAGCTCGGGGGGGCGGAGGACCTATGGCTACACCTTC.

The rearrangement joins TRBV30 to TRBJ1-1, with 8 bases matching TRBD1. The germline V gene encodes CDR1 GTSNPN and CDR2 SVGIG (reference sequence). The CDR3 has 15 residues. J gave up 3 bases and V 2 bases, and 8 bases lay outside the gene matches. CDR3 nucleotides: TGTGCCTGGAGTAAAGATGTACAGGGGGACACTGAAGCTTTCTTT. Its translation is CAWSKDVQGDTEAFF.

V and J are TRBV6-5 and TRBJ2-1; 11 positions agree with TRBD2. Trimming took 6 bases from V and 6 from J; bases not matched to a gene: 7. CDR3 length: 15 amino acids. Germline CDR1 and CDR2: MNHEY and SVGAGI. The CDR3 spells CASRQLAGAGNEQFF. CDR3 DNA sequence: TGTGCCAGCAGGCAACTAGCGGGAGCTGGCAATGAGCAGTTCTTC.

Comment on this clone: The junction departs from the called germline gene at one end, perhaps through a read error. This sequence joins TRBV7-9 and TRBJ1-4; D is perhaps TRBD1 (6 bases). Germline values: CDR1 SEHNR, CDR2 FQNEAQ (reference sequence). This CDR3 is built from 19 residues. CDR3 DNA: TGTTCCAGCAGCTTAGCGGTGGACAGCCATTCAGCAACTAATGAAAAACTGTTTTTT. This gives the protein CSSSLAVDSHSATNEKLFF. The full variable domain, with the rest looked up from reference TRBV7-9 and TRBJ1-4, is DTGVSQNPRHKITKRGQNVTFRCDPISEHNRLYWYRQTLGQGPEFLTYFQNEAQLEKSRLLSDRFSAERPKGSFSTLEIQRTEQGDSAMYLCSSSLAVDSHSATNEKLFFGSGTQLSVL.

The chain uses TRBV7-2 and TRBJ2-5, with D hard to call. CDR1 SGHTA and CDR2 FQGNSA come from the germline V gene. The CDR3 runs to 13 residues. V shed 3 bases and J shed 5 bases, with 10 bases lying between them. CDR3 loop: CASSFQTRETQYF. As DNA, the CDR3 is TGTGCCAGCAGCTTCCAGACCAGGGAGACCCAGTACTTC.